This TCR beta chain was observed in a study of blood T cell repertoires in COVID-19. The overall study: The United States, Italy and Spain were the sources of the acute and convalescent COVID-19 samples. PBMCs, B-cell-depleted T cells, or T cells provided the cDNA or gDNA that made up the material.

CDR3 length: 16 residues. V was clipped by 4 bases and J by 1 base, with 16 bases between them. Germline V gives CDR1 SGDLS, CDR2 YYNGEE. Source study methods: For nucleated cells, counts were estimated from reference gene primer amplification. The protocol was immunoSEQ multiplex PCR, while the TCRdb copy is restricted to in-frame clones and leaves out a portion. V and J calls plus clone size are reproduced from that table; the DNA served to infer D and trimming. The sample holds 50,000 or so clones, over 75% seen once. This chain connects TRBV9 to TRBJ2-3; D may be TRBD1 (7 bases). The clonotype was recovered from a man aged 65 to 79 with acute or convalescent COVID-19. Sequencing input: peripheral blood. The DNA of the CDR3 is TGTGCCAGCAGCCAGGGGGGAGGTCGGGGCACAGATACGCAGTATTTT. It codes for CASSQGGGRGTDTQYF.